These T cell receptor beta chains were read from a single sample in a study of read filtering for tumor transcriptome and immune sequencing. A single record per CDR3 protein comes from TCRdb applying MiXCR to the reads. This sample carries about 57,000 distinct CDR3 sequences, around 13% of them seen once, and the ten largest clones take approximately 50%. Sequencing input: a population of CD138-negative cells sorted from bone marrow. These receptors originate from a donor aged 40 or over with multiple myeloma. Each CDR3 is given with its conserved first and last residue. A D gene is named only where the DNA matches it firmly. Some rows mark clone size as missing; the rest say once, few, many or name a class of expanded clone.

j_gene,abundance,v_gene,d_gene,CDR3nt,CDR3aa
TRBJ2-7,many,TRBV18,TRBD2,TGTGCCAGCTCACCAATAGCGGGAGGGTCCTACGAGCAGTACTTC,CASSPIAGGSYEQYF
TRBJ2-2,NA,TRBV10-2,TRBD2,TGCGCCGGCAGTGAAACTAGCGGGAGCGGATTTGGGACCGGGGAGCTGTCTTTT,CAGSETSGSGFGTGELSF
TRBJ2-2,many,TRBV5-1,NA,TGCGCCAGCAGCCAGGGACGGATGGACACCGGGGAGCTGTTTTTT,CASSQGRMDTGELFF
TRBJ2-6,few,TRBV3-1,TRBD1,TGTGCCAGCAGCGCGGGACAGGGGGTCGACGGGGCCAACGTCCTGACTTTC,CASSAGQGVDGANVLTF
TRBJ1-4,many,TRBV28,NA,TGTGCCAGCAGCCAAGGAAAACTGTTTTTT,CASSQGKLFF
TRBJ2-4,few,TRBV20-1,TRBD2,TGCAGTGCCAGGGAGCGGGAGTTTGGTGCCAAAAACATTCAGTACTTC,CSAREREFGAKNIQYF
TRBJ2-1,many,TRBV6-2/TRBV6-3,NA,TGTGCCAGCAGTAGCACCACCCGTTACGATGAGCAGTTCTTC,CASSSTTRYDEQFF
TRBJ1-4,few,TRBV20-1,NA,TGCAGTGCTAGAGGCTTTACAGACGGGCCTAAACTGTTTTTT,CSARGFTDGPKLFF
TRBJ2-1,many,TRBV6-2/TRBV6-3,NA,TGTGCCAGCAGTGGAGTACAGAAAACGGATGAGCAGTTCTTC,CASSGVQKTDEQFF
TRBJ2-5,many,TRBV12-3/TRBV12-4,TRBD2,TGTGCCAGCAGTCCCCTCGGAGAGGGAGGGGAGAAAGAGACCCAGTACTTC,CASSPLGEGGEKETQYF
TRBJ1-1,many,TRBV14,NA,TGTGCCAGCAGCCAAGGGACAGCGGCTTTCTTT,CASSQGTAAFF
TRBJ2-6,many,TRBV7-2,TRBD1,TGTGCCAGCAGCTTGGACTGGACAGGGGGCAAGTCTGGGGCCAACGTCCTGACTTTC,CASSLDWTGGKSGANVLTF
TRBJ2-7,few,TRBV6-2/TRBV6-3,NA,TGTGCCAGCAGTGATCCTCTGACCTACGAGCAGTACTTC,CASSDPLTYEQYF
TRBJ1-2,many,TRBV28,NA,TGTGCCAGCAGTTTCCGCTCGGGCCTGGGAAGCGCAAACTATGGCTACACCTTC,CASSFRSGLGSANYGYTF
TRBJ1-1,many,TRBV3-1,NA,TGTGCCAGCAGCCAAGTTCCGGGAACCACTGAAGCTTTCTTT,CASSQVPGTTEAFF
TRBJ2-5,NA,TRBV7-9,TRBD1,TGTGCCAGCACCGAGGACAGGGCACAAGAGACCCAGTACTTC,CASTEDRAQETQYF
TRBJ2-1,NA,TRBV2,NA,TGTGCCAGCAGTGAGGGCAGGGCGGGTGAGCAGTTCTTC,CASSEGRAGEQFF
TRBJ2-1,NA,TRBV3-1,NA,TGTGCCAGCAGCCAAGACGCTAGCAGCAATGAGCAGTTCTTC,CASSQDASSNEQFF
TRBJ1-1,many,TRBV3-1,NA,TGTGCCAGCAGCCAGATCGCGGGGGGTGGAAACACTGAAGCTTTCTTT,CASSQIAGGGNTEAFF
TRBJ2-1,many,TRBV12-3/TRBV12-4,TRBD2,TGTGCCAGCTCCAGGACTAGCGGGATGAGCTCCTACAATGAGCAGTTCTTC,CASSRTSGMSSYNEQFF
TRBJ2-1,many,TRBV27,TRBD1,TGTGCCAGCAGTTTACCGGGACAGGGTAATGAGCAGTTCTTC,CASSLPGQGNEQFF
TRBJ2-7,many,TRBV29-1,NA,TGCAGCGTGACCTTGGGGGCAGGGTTAAACTACGAGCAGTACTTC,CSVTLGAGLNYEQYF